The 3 T cell receptor beta chains in this list originate from one sample, sequenced in a study of beta chain features in type 1 diabetes. Overall study findings and caveats: Within each of all four CD4+ subsets, Type 1 diabetes patients had TCRB CDR3s that were moderately but significantly shorter.

Expressed TCRB transcripts were sequenced because the isolated RNA had all been reverse transcribed beforehand. The table came from immunoSEQ multiplex PCR; TCRdb's copy has only in-frame clones and leaves some out. The sample includes some 350,000 clones, less than 15% of them seen just once. These receptors' antigens are unknown. The sequencing sample was made of naive CD4+ T cells from blood. The receptor set was obtained from a woman aged 18 to 35 with type 1 diabetes.

This clone came up a few times. The chain has TRBV7-9 and TRBJ1-1, with D possibly matching TRBD1 (6 bases). The V end lost 5 bases, the J end lost 5 bases, and 18 bases lay between the germline ends. Germline V gene sequence: CDR1 SEHNR, CDR2 FQNEAQ (reference sequence). The CDR3 contains 15 residues. The CDR3 protein is CASSPRLGRGTEAFF. The CDR3 region has the DNA TGTGCCAGCAGCCCCCGCCTGGGGAGGGGGACTGAAGCTTTCTTT.

There are a few counts of this clone. The chain couples TRBV5-1 to TRBJ2-3; 12 bases agree with TRBD2. Germline assignment: CDR1 SGHRS and CDR2 YFSETQ. J lost 1 base, V lost 0 bases, and 0 bases had no gene match. This CDR3 region has 16 residues. The CDR3: CASSLGLAGGTDTQYF. The CDR3 DNA sequence: TGCGCCAGCAGCTTGGGACTAGCGGGGGGCACAGATACGCAGTATTTT.

Here the CDR3 reads CASSPPGGPSNQPQHF. Here the CDR3 DNA reads TGTGCCAGCTCACCACCGGGGGGGCCGAGCAATCAGCCCCAGCATTTT. The gene calls are TRBV18 and TRBJ1-5, with D possibly being TRBD1 (6 bases). The CDR3 has 16 amino acids. Per germline, CDR1 KGHSH and CDR2 LQKENI. V dropped 0 bases and J dropped 1 base, with 10 bases sitting between them.